These 4 T cell receptor beta chains were all obtained from the same sample, sequenced in a study of blood T cells in healthy people across ages. Next came a second PCR, run for about 7 to 12 cycles, which used a sample-barcoded 5' primer along with a J-beta primer mix. TCRdb used MiXCR to reprocess the 5' RACE reads, holding one entry per CDR3 protein. The profile shows around 650,000 distinct CDR3 sequences, roughly 30% of them singletons. Material for sequencing was blood. These receptors originate from a woman over 75 in good health.

This clonotype was observed many times. CDR3 DNA: TGTGCCAGCAGCCCCGGGGGGCGGGGACAAGAGACCCAGTACTTC. Translating it yields CASSPGGRGQETQYF. The chain couples TRBV7-3 to TRBJ2-5, with D maybe TRBD2 (7 bases). The germline V and J ends were trimmed by 5 bases and 2 bases, with 15 bases remaining between them. CDR3 size: 15 residues. Germline V lookup: CDR1 SGHTA, CDR2 FQGTGA.

This clonotype was found many times. The chain employs TRBV4-1 and TRBJ1-5; no firm D call. CDR3 length equals 14 residues. Germline CDR1 and CDR2: MGHRA and YSYEKL. V gave up 0 bases and J gave up 6 bases, with 9 bases separating them. Written as DNA, the CDR3 is TGCGCCAGCAGCCAAGATGAAGGAGTTCAGCCCCAGCATTTT. Residues: CASSQDEGVQPQHF.

This clonotype occurred many times. The chain has TRBV29-1 and TRBJ1-2; TRBD1 matches 8 bases. Germline values: CDR1 SQVTM, CDR2 ANQGSEA. The CDR3 loop spans 13 amino acids. V gave up 5 bases and J gave up 2 bases; unmatched junction bases: 4. In nucleotides, the CDR3 is TGCAGCGTTCTTCGGACAGGGAACTATGGCTACACCTTC. Its protein is CSVLRTGNYGYTF.

This clonotype was picked up a small number of times. The chain joins TRBV20-1 to TRBJ1-3, with TRBD1 as a possible D gene (6 bases). This CDR3 region has 15 residues. Germline V gene lookup returns CDR1 DFQATT and CDR2 SNEGSKA (reference sequence). Trimming took off 0 bases at V and 2 bases at J, with 11 bases between the two ends. CDR3 nucleotide sequence: TGCAGTGCTAGAGATGGGGGGGCTGCTGGAAACACCATATATTTT. Amino acids: CSARDGGAAGNTIYF.